This TCR beta chain was retrieved from a study of identical twins. Study conclusions and caveats: Insertions ran lower in abundant cord blood beta clonotypes, though not in memory repertoires. Cross-sectional statistics, not tracking of the same donors, supported the conclusions. Models predicted less out-of-frame TCR alpha sharing in monozygotic twins than was found.

A few counts support this clonotype. The antigen remains unidentified. The V end was cut by 1 base, the J end by 1 base, with 3 bases between. Germline loops: CDR1 KGHDR, CDR2 SFDVKD. The CDR3 length is 13 residues. A universal primer site was added by template switching, and unique molecular identifiers were carried by the cDNA. Each CDR3 protein gets one entry after TCRdb re-called the 5' RACE reads with MiXCR. The data show 310,000 or so distinct CDR3 sequences, 8% to 9% seen once. The sample also formed part of further work on yellow fever vaccine responses in identical twins.

This clonotype originated in a woman aged 18-29 years in good health. Specimen: memory (CD45RO+) T cells sorted from blood. V usage is TRBV24-1 and J usage is TRBJ1-2; D is ambiguous. For the CDR3, the DNA is TGTGCCACCAGTGATTTTGGTAACTATGGCTACACCTTC. The encoded protein is CATSDFGNYGYTF.